A single sample is the source of the 8 T cell receptor beta chains below, sequenced in a study of blood T cell repertoires in COVID-19. Some clones are missing from TCRdb's copy, which holds only in-frame ones; the method was immunoSEQ multiplex PCR. The sample contains some 160,000 clones, approximately 88% of which appear only once. Material for sequencing was PBMCs or T cells enriched from blood (not recorded which). The receptors derive from a woman aged 45-60 years who had recovered from COVID-19.

The chain links TRBV7-9 to TRBJ1-6; TRBD1 agrees at 8 bases. Trimming cost V 2 bases and J 8 bases; bases outside gene matches: 5. This CDR3 is 15 amino acids long. Germline V gene lookup returns CDR1 SEHNR and CDR2 FQNEAQ (reference sequence). The CDR3 protein is CASSLRQGWDSPLHF. CDR3 nucleotides: TGTGCCAGCAGCTTAAGACAGGGGTGGGATTCACCCCTCCACTTT.

The V call is TRBV6-6, the J call TRBJ1-2; 7 bases agree with TRBD1. Germline CDR1 is MNHNY and CDR2 is SVGAGI (reference sequence). The CDR3 has 15 residues. The junction had 7 bases not matched to a gene; V was cut back by 5 bases and J by 1 base. The CDR3 sequence is CASSQGTANNYGYTF. The CDR3 nucleotides read TGTGCCAGCAGTCAAGGGACAGCGAATAACTATGGCTACACCTTC.

The chain is built from TRBV27 and TRBJ1-6, with a weak D call TRBD1 (6 bases). The CDR3 contains 16 residues. Germline V gene sequence: CDR1 MNHEY, CDR2 SMNVEV (reference sequence). Trimming pared 6 bases from V and 5 bases from J, leaving 17 bases between. In nucleotides, the CDR3 is TGTGCCAGCAGGCTAACAGGGTTAAGGGATAATTCACCCCTCCACTTT. It specifies CASRLTGLRDNSPLHF.

This chain links TRBV2 with TRBJ1-2, with 9 bases aligning to TRBD1. This CDR3 is built from 14 residues. V shed 6 bases and J 4 bases; nucleotides not matched to a gene: 6. Germline CDR1 reads SNHLY; CDR2 reads FYNNEI. CDR3 sequence: CASRGTGLFYGYTF. The CDR3 DNA is TGTGCCAGCAGGGGGACAGGGCTTTTCTATGGCTACACCTTC.

This sequence joins TRBV5-1 and TRBJ2-7, with 7 bases fitting TRBD2. V was clipped by 3 bases and J by 0 bases; unmatched bases: 9. CDR1 and CDR2 (germline): SGHRS, YFSETQ. CDR3 length equals 16 residues. The DNA of the CDR3 is TGCGCCAGCAGCTCTCCTGAGCGGGGCCCCTCCTACGAGCAGTACTTC. Encoded protein: CASSSPERGPSYEQYF.

The genes are TRBV13 and TRBJ2-1; 7 bases agree with TRBD1. The CDR3 extends over 16 amino acids. V shed 3 bases and J 6 bases; nucleotides not matched to a gene: 11. The germline gives CDR1 PRHDT, CDR2 FYEKMQ (reference sequence). Here the CDR3 DNA reads TGTGCCAGCAGCTTTAATTCAGGGGCAGGGGGCAATGAGCAGTTCTTC. Translating gives CASSFNSGAGGNEQFF.

This chain uses TRBV7-9 with TRBJ2-4; the D gene is possibly TRBD2 (6 bases). CDR1 is SEHNR, CDR2 FQNEAQ, per germline (reference sequence). Trimming removed 1 base from V and 1 base from J, with 11 bases in between. The CDR3 is 16 residues long. In DNA form, the CDR3 reads TGTGCCAGCAGCTTAGGGGGGGTCGTTGCCAAAAACATTCAGTACTTC. Protein product: CASSLGGVVAKNIQYF.

The chain joins TRBV4-1 to TRBJ2-3; tentatively, D is TRBD2 (7 bases). Trimming left V 1 base short and J 4 bases short, with 12 bases between. The CDR3 length is 15 residues. The germline CDR1 and CDR2 sequences are MGHRA and YSYEKL. CDR3 residues: CASSQVGGAPDTQYF. The CDR3 DNA sequence: TGCGCCAGCAGCCAAGTAGGGGGGGCCCCAGATACGCAGTATTTT.